The 21 T cell receptor beta chains reported below all come from one sample, sequenced in a study of blood T cell repertoires in COVID-19. The data were produced by immunoSEQ multiplex PCR, yet TCRdb's version contains in-frame clones alone and is incomplete. This table holds about 160,000 clones, roughly 90% found once. Sequenced sample: peripheral blood. These receptors were taken from a man younger than 45 with COVID-19, enrolled during active disease.

The chain recombines TRBV7-3 with TRBJ2-3; D uncertain. CDR1 is SGHTA, CDR2 FQGTGA, per germline. V gave up 4 bases and J gave up 4 bases, with 3 bases separating them. This CDR3 spans 11 amino acids. CDR3 coding DNA: TGTGCCAGCAGCTCCGCAGATACGCAGTATTTT. Amino acid sequence: CASSSADTQYF.

The CDR3 bases are TGTGCCAGCAGCGGACGGACAGGGGGGTTCGACGAGCAGTACTTC. Amino acid sequence: CASSGRTGGFDEQYF. The J gene is TRBJ2-7, the V gene TRBV7-2; 10 nucleotides match TRBD1. The CDR3 runs to 15 residues. The germline gives CDR1 SGHTA, CDR2 FQGNSA. The junction had 9 bases not matched to a gene; V was cut back by 5 bases and J by 5 bases.

This chain's CDR3 is CASSPFTGVSGNTIYF. Written as DNA, the CDR3 is TGTGCCAGCTCACCTTTTACAGGAGTCTCTGGAAACACCATATATTTT. The V gene is TRBV18, the J gene TRBJ1-3; the D gene is possibly TRBD1 (5 bases). The CDR3 covers 16 residues. V lost 3 bases, J lost 0 bases, and 12 bases lay in between. Germline V gene lookup returns CDR1 KGHSH and CDR2 LQKENI.

This chain uses TRBV28 with TRBJ1-5, with TRBD1 matching 7 bases. This CDR3 is 14 amino acids long. Per germline, CDR1 MDHEN and CDR2 SYDVKM. The J segment lost 9 bases and the V segment lost 3 bases, leaving 8 bases of the junction unmatched. The chain's CDR3 is CASSFTTGVLPQHF. As DNA, the CDR3 is TGTGCCAGCAGTTTTACAACAGGGGTTTTGCCCCAGCATTTT.

This clone appeared a single time. The CDR3 protein is CASRDRGSTDTQYF. The CDR3 bases are TGTGCCAGCAGGGACAGGGGTAGCACAGATACGCAGTATTTT. The chain combines TRBV11-3 with TRBJ2-3; 9 bases line up with TRBD1. There are 14 residues in the CDR3. Germline V gene data show CDR1 as SGHNT and CDR2 as YENEEA. V dropped 6 bases and J dropped 0; count of bases not matched to a gene: 1.

The chain uses TRBV25-1 and TRBJ2-1; D remains unclear. Trimming cost V 1 base and J 12 bases, with 10 bases left between them. Germline V lookup: CDR1 MGHDK, CDR2 SYGVNS. CDR3 length equals 12 residues. The CDR3 DNA reads TGTGCCAGCAGTGAATCTGGCGGCTCGCAGTTCTTC. Protein product: CASSESGGSQFF.

In DNA form, the CDR3 reads TGTGCCAGCAGTTACTCGAGTTTGGGCTTGAGATCCTACGAGCAGTACTTC. This gives the protein CASSYSSLGLRSYEQYF. This chain uses TRBV6-2 or TRBV6-3 with TRBJ2-7; D ambiguous. Per germline, CDR1 MNHEY and CDR2 SVGEGT. The CDR3 is 17 residues long. V was clipped by 0 bases and J by 1 base, with 16 bases between them.

CDR3 amino acids: CASSHRAPGDEQFF. Written as DNA, the CDR3 is TGTGCCAGCAGTCACCGGGCCCCGGGGGATGAGCAGTTCTTC. The V call is TRBV27, the J call TRBJ2-1; TRBD2 might be the D (6 bases). The CDR3 is made up of 14 amino acids. V lost 5 bases and J 8 bases, leaving 16 bases between the germline ends. Looked up from germline, CDR1 is MNHEY and CDR2 is SMNVEV (reference sequence).

This chain uses TRBV4-3 with TRBJ2-7, with TRBD1 identical over 8 bases. Looked up from germline, CDR1 is LGHNA and CDR2 is YSLEER. V lost 2 bases, J lost 4 bases, and 7 bases stayed unmatched. The CDR3 runs 15 residues. The CDR3 DNA is TGCGCCAGCAGCCAAAAGGAACAGGGGGATTACGAGCAGTACTTC. Translation gives CASSQKEQGDYEQYF.

The V call is TRBV11-2, the J call TRBJ2-1; D perhaps matches TRBD2 (7 bases). V lost 5 bases and J lost 10, with 27 bases in between. The CDR3 totals 17 residues. Germline CDR1 SGHAT, CDR2 FQNNGV. The CDR3 loop reads CASSPGGRSRGAWEQFF. In DNA form, the CDR3 reads TGTGCCAGCAGCCCCGGGGGTAGGAGTCGGGGGGCGTGGGAGCAGTTCTTC.

The rearrangement uses TRBV12-3 or TRBV12-4 and TRBJ1-1; no clear D gene. The V end lost 0 bases, the J end lost 5 bases, and 7 bases lay between the germline ends. The length of the CDR3 is 13 residues. The CDR3 reads CASSLAVTTEAFF. The CDR3 coding sequence is TGTGCCAGCAGTTTAGCGGTGACAACTGAAGCTTTCTTT.

The DNA of the CDR3 is TGTGCCAGCAGCTTAACGGGACAAGGAGATGGCTACACCTTC. This codes for CASSLTGQGDGYTF. The gene calls are TRBV7-3 and TRBJ1-2; TRBD1 might be the D (6 bases). Germline lookup yields CDR1 SGHTA and CDR2 FQGTGA. Trimming cost V 0 bases and J 6 bases, with 11 bases left between them. The length of the CDR3 is 14 residues. The full variable domain, its missing parts supplied by reference TRBV7-3 and TRBJ1-2, is GAGVSQTPSNKVTEKGKYVELRCDPISGHTALYWYRQSLGQGPEFLIYFQGTGAADDSGLPNDRFFAVRPEGSVSTLKIQRTERGDSAVYLCASSLTGQGDGYTFGSGTRLTVV.

This clone has more than one count but fewer than ten. The rearrangement links TRBV15 to TRBJ1-2; 7 bases align to TRBD1. The length of the CDR3 is 13 residues. With V trimmed by 1 base and J by 7 bases, 3 bases remained unmatched. CDR1 LNHNV and CDR2 YYDKDF come from the germline V gene (reference sequence). CDR3 sequence reads: CATSRGQGGGYTF. The CDR3 DNA reads as TGTGCCACCAGCAGAGGACAGGGCGGTGGCTACACCTTC.

J is TRBJ2-7 and V is TRBV6-2 or TRBV6-3, with D possibly being TRBD2 (5 bases). The V and J ends lost 2 bases and 2 bases respectively, with 10 bases between them. The CDR3 consists of 14 residues. Germline V gene sequence: CDR1 MNHEY, CDR2 SVGEGT. CDR3 coding DNA: TGTGCCAGCAGTTACCGAGCGGAGGCCTACGAGCAGTACTTC. Translating gives CASSYRAEAYEQYF.

The gene calls are TRBV19 and TRBJ1-4; D call uncertain. V shed 5 bases and J shed 0 bases, with 7 bases lying between them. The CDR3 loop spans 14 amino acids. Per germline, CDR1 LNHDA and CDR2 SQIVND (reference sequence). In DNA, the CDR3 is TGTGCCAGTAGTGGTGCAGCAACTAATGAAAAACTGTTTTTT. Protein: CASSGAATNEKLFF.

V usage is TRBV9 and J usage is TRBJ2-7; TRBD2 aligns across 8 bases. Germline V lookup: CDR1 SGDLS, CDR2 YYNGEE. V lost 4 bases and J lost 6; bases outside the gene matches: 12. CDR3 length equals 15 residues. The CDR3 sequence: CASSLGVAGIGEQYF. The CDR3 bases are TGTGCCAGCAGCCTTGGGGTAGCGGGGATCGGCGAGCAGTACTTC. The variable domain in full, completed from reference TRBV9 and TRBJ2-7, reads DSGVTQTPKHLITATGQRVTLRCSPRSGDLSVYWYQQSLDQGLQFLIQYYNGEERAKGNILERFSAQQFPDLHSELNLSSLELGDSALYFCASSLGVAGIGEQYFGPGTRLTVT.

This rearrangement joins TRBV6-5 to TRBJ1-3, with D possibly matching TRBD1 (6 bases). Trimming pared 4 bases from V and 2 bases from J, leaving 12 bases between. CDR1 is MNHEY and CDR2 is SVGAGI in the germline V gene. The CDR3 length is 15 residues. CDR3 loop: CASSSDSGPGNTIYF. CDR3 DNA: TGTGCCAGCAGTTCGGACAGCGGTCCTGGAAACACCATATATTTT.

The chain joins TRBV30 to TRBJ1-1; possibly TRBD1 for D (5 bases). Trimming left V 0 bases short and J 0 bases short, with 11 bases between. CDR3 length equals 15 residues. Germline CDR1 reads GTSNPN; CDR2 reads SVGIG (reference sequence). CDR3 nucleotide sequence: TGTGCCTGGAGTGTACGAACAGGCTTGAACACTGAAGCTTTCTTT. This gives the protein CAWSVRTGLNTEAFF. Full variable domain (rest looked up from reference TRBV30 and TRBJ1-1): SQTIHQWPATLVQPVGSPLSLECTVEGTSNPNLYWYRQAAGRGLQLLFYSVGIGQISSEVPQNLSASRPQDRQFILSSKKLLLSDSGFYLCAWSVRTGLNTEAFFGQGTRLTVV.

The chain combines TRBV7-3 with TRBJ1-5; D is uncertain. Trimming removed 2 bases from V and 7 bases from J, with 12 bases in between. The CDR3 spans 14 residues. Germline V gene lookup returns CDR1 SGHTA and CDR2 FQGTGA. CDR3 in amino acids: CASSLSGPGQPQHF. The CDR3, as DNA: TGTGCCAGCAGCTTATCCGGCCCGGGGCAGCCCCAGCATTTT.

This clone was counted once. The genes are TRBV25-1 and TRBJ1-6; D is unclear. The CDR3 runs 12 residues. Germline V lookup: CDR1 MGHDK, CDR2 SYGVNS. V lost 2 bases and J 8 bases, leaving 4 bases between the germline ends. CDR3 sequence (DNA): TGTGCCAGCAGTGAACCCGATTCACCCCTCCACTTT. It yields the protein CASSEPDSPLHF.

The rearrangement links TRBV19 to TRBJ1-1; 8 positions match TRBD1. Per germline, CDR1 LNHDA and CDR2 SQIVND (reference sequence). After removal of 3 bases from V and 1 base from J, the junction contained 7 bases not matched to a gene. This CDR3 is built from 16 residues. This CDR3 is CASSMTGDRRNTEAFF. The CDR3 region has the DNA TGTGCCAGTAGTATGACAGGGGATCGTAGGAACACTGAAGCTTTCTTT.